The 21 T cell receptor beta chains reported below all come from one sample, sequenced in a study of blood T cell repertoires in COVID-19. Clones were sequenced by immunoSEQ multiplex PCR, and TCRdb holds only the in-frame ones, with some missing. This table holds some 100,000 clones, around nine tenths found once. The specimen sequenced was peripheral blood. The receptors were sampled from a man aged 45-65 years with acute or convalescent COVID-19.

This chain links TRBV4-2 with TRBJ1-4; 9 bases match TRBD1. Germline loops: CDR1 LGHNA, CDR2 YNFKEQ. V lost 3 bases to trimming and J lost 8 bases; unmatched junction nucleotides: 13. The CDR3 sequence is 17 residues long. CDR3 amino acids: CASSHVPGQGQDEKLFF. CDR3 in DNA: TGTGCCAGCAGCCACGTCCCGGGACAGGGCCAAGACGAAAAACTGTTTTTT.

This sequence joins TRBV5-5 and TRBJ2-3; 14 nucleotides align to TRBD2. CDR3 length: 16 residues. The trim removed 4 bases at V and 6 bases at J, leaving 7 bases unmatched. The germline CDR1 and CDR2 sequences are SGHKS and YYEKEE (reference sequence). This CDR3 is CASSPPTSGGGDTQYF. The DNA for the CDR3 is TGTGCCAGCAGCCCCCCGACTAGCGGGGGGGGCGATACGCAGTATTTT.

The chain has TRBV5-8 and TRBJ2-3, with 10 nucleotides matching TRBD1. The CDR3 spans 16 residues. The germline V gene encodes CDR1 SGHTS and CDR2 YDEGEE. The junction had 7 bases not matched to a gene; V was cut back by 3 bases and J by 3 bases. Written as DNA, the CDR3 is TGTGCCAGCAGCTGGGTAGGGACAGGGGTGACAGATACGCAGTATTTT. Translating it yields CASSWVGTGVTDTQYF.

This clone was counted a few times. CDR3 in amino acids: CASSIGQEETQYF. For the CDR3, the DNA is TGTGCCAGTAGTATAGGACAGGAAGAGACCCAGTACTTC. The rearrangement links TRBV19 to TRBJ2-5; D is perhaps TRBD1 (6 bases). This CDR3 region has 13 residues. V lost 1 base and J lost 3, with 6 bases in between. CDR1 is LNHDA, CDR2 SQIVND, per germline (reference sequence).

This chain uses TRBV19 with TRBJ2-4; D possibly corresponds to TRBD2 (5 bases). CDR1 is LNHDA, CDR2 SQIVND, per germline (reference sequence). The length of the CDR3 is 16 residues. V lost 7 bases, J lost 0 bases, and 16 bases lay in between. CDR3 in amino acids: CASTPLPGEAKNIQYF. Written as DNA, the CDR3 is TGTGCCAGTACCCCACTTCCCGGGGAAGCCAAAAACATTCAGTACTTC.

The V and J genes are TRBV7-2 and TRBJ2-1; the match to TRBD2 covers 7 bases. J was trimmed by 5 bases and V by 1 base; bases with no gene match: 5. The CDR3 runs 15 residues. The germline CDR1 and CDR2 sequences are SGHTA and FQGNSA. CDR3 loop: CASSLVAGVNNEQFF. For the CDR3, the DNA is TGTGCCAGCAGCTTAGTTGCGGGAGTCAACAATGAGCAGTTCTTC.

This chain joins TRBV5-1 and TRBJ2-2; weak D call: TRBD1 (6 bases). The CDR3 consists of 17 residues. The V end was cut by 4 bases, the J end by 0 bases, with 16 bases between. Germline CDR1 reads SGHRS; CDR2 reads YFSETQ. The CDR3, as DNA: TGCGCCAGCAGCCCGCAGGGGAGTTCCGCGAACACCGGGGAGCTGTTTTTT. Its translation is CASSPQGSSANTGELFF.

This chain joins TRBV11-3 and TRBJ2-1; the D is unclear. The CDR3 totals 14 residues. Germline CDR1 reads SGHNT; CDR2 reads YENEEA. Trimming removed 3 bases from V and 0 bases from J, with 6 bases in between. The CDR3 is CASSFRGSYNEQFF. DNA for the CDR3: TGTGCCAGCAGCTTTCGAGGCTCCTACAATGAGCAGTTCTTC.

J is TRBJ2-2 and V is TRBV25-1, with 10 bases identical to TRBD1. V lost 3 bases to trimming and J lost 7 bases; unmatched junction nucleotides: 8. CDR1 is MGHDK and CDR2 is SYGVNS in the germline V gene. The CDR3 covers 16 residues. The CDR3 nucleotides read TGTGCCAGCAGTGACCCCGGACAGGGGGATGGCGGGGAGCTGTTTTTT. Protein product: CASSDPGQGDGGELFF.

The rearrangement uses TRBV7-9 and TRBJ2-4; perhaps TRBD2 as D (6 bases). The V end lost 1 base, the J end lost 12 bases, and 10 bases lay between the germline ends. This CDR3 contains 12 residues. Looked up from germline, CDR1 is SEHNR and CDR2 is FQNEAQ (reference sequence). CDR3 nucleotide sequence: TGTGCCAGCAGCTTAGTGGGGGGTACTCAGTACTTC. It specifies CASSLVGGTQYF.

This sequence joins TRBV27 and TRBJ1-2; no clear D gene. Germline V gives CDR1 MNHEY, CDR2 SMNVEV (reference sequence). Between the trimmed V and J ends, which lost 2 bases and 8 bases, there was a span of 18 bases. CDR3 length equals 15 residues. CDR3 sequence: CASSLGHPGSYGYTF. The DNA for the CDR3 is TGTGCCAGCAGTTTAGGCCACCCGGGATCCTACGGCTACACCTTC.

The CDR3 nucleotides read TGCGCCAGCAGCCAAGCCCCCGTTATAACAGATACGCAGTATTTT. This encodes CASSQAPVITDTQYF. The chain has TRBV4-1 and TRBJ2-3; D gene ambiguous. Trimming stripped 1 base from V and 3 bases from J, with 11 bases between. Germline loops: CDR1 MGHRA, CDR2 YSYEKL. This CDR3 is built from 15 residues.

This clone was seen only once. The chain has TRBV6-5 and TRBJ2-7; 8 nucleotides agree with TRBD2. The CDR3 covers 15 residues. Per the germline V gene, CDR1 is MNHEY and CDR2 is SVGAGI. The V gene end was trimmed by 4 bases and the J gene end by 6 bases; junction bases not matched to a gene: 11. The DNA for the CDR3 is TGTGCCAGCAGTTTGAGCGGGAGAGGTCGAAGCGAGCAGTACTTC. This sequence encodes CASSLSGRGRSEQYF.

This sequence joins TRBV19 and TRBJ2-7; D is unclear. The CDR3 totals 13 residues. Deletions cut 4 bases from V and 2 bases from J, with 9 bases between. Germline CDR1 LNHDA, CDR2 SQIVND (reference sequence). The CDR3 loop reads CASSRADPYEQYF. DNA of the CDR3: TGTGCCAGTAGTAGGGCCGATCCCTACGAGCAGTACTTC.

This chain joins TRBV5-4 and TRBJ2-1; the D gene is possibly TRBD2 (5 bases). This CDR3 has 15 residues. The ends were cut back, 0 bases at V and 0 bases at J, with 7 bases in the middle. Germline assignment: CDR1 SGHNT and CDR2 YYREEE (reference sequence). CDR3 nucleotide sequence: TGTGCCAGCAGCTTGGAGCGGAGCTCCTACAATGAGCAGTTCTTC. Translation: CASSLERSSYNEQFF.

The chain has TRBV18 and TRBJ2-7, with 10 nucleotides matching TRBD2. The CDR3 is made up of 15 amino acids. CDR1 and CDR2 from the germline V gene are KGHSH and LQKENI. The V and J ends lost 3 bases and 6 bases, in that order; junction bases with no gene match: 8. This chain's CDR3 is CASSPIAGGSGEQYF. CDR3 nucleotides: TGTGCCAGCTCACCTATAGCGGGAGGATCCGGCGAGCAGTACTTC. The full variable domain, completed using reference TRBV18 and TRBJ2-7, is NAGVMQNPRHLVRRRGQEARLRCSPMKGHSHVYWYRQLPEEGLKFMVYLQKENIIDESGMPKERFSAEFPKEGPSILRIQQVVRGDSAAYFCASSPIAGGSGEQYFGPGTRLTVT.

V gene TRBV4-1 combines with J gene TRBJ1-4; 8 positions agree with TRBD1. Germline assignment: CDR1 MGHRA and CDR2 YSYEKL. V lost 6 bases, J lost 0 bases, and 6 bases stayed unmatched. This CDR3 region has 16 residues. For the CDR3, the DNA is TGCGCCAGCAGACCGGGACAGGAGGCAACTAATGAAAAACTGTTTTTT. The encoded protein is CASRPGQEATNEKLFF.

This chain joins TRBV18 and TRBJ2-5; D may be TRBD2 (5 bases). CDR3 length equals 14 residues. Germline V lookup: CDR1 KGHSH, CDR2 LQKENI. The V end lost 3 bases, the J end lost 10 bases, and 18 bases lay between the germline ends. The CDR3: CASSPREGSGVQYF. The CDR3 DNA reads as TGTGCCAGCTCACCTCGGGAAGGGTCTGGGGTCCAGTACTTC.

V usage is TRBV7-8 and J usage is TRBJ2-1; a weak D match, TRBD2 (5 bases). CDR3 length: 11 residues. Germline lookup yields CDR1 SGHVS and CDR2 FQNEAQ. V was pared by 6 bases and J by 8 bases, with 8 bases between. CDR3 loop: CASRKRDEQFF. Written as DNA, the CDR3 is TGTGCCAGCAGGAAGAGGGATGAGCAGTTCTTC. Full variable domain (outside the CDR3, taken from reference TRBV7-8 and TRBJ2-1): GAGVSQSPRYKVAKRGQDVALRCDPISGHVSLFWYQQALGQGPEFLTYFQNEAQLDKSGLPSDRFFAERPEGSVSTLKIQRTQQEDSAVYLCASRKRDEQFFGPGTRLTVL.

The gene calls are TRBV7-3 and TRBJ2-1, with a tentative D call TRBD1 (7 bases). This CDR3 has 13 amino acids. Germline V gene lookup returns CDR1 SGHTA and CDR2 FQGTGA. Trimming pared 3 bases from V and 6 bases from J, leaving 9 bases between. Written as DNA, the CDR3 is TGTGCCAGCAGCTTCCAGGGGGGCAATGAGCAGTTCTTC. Protein product: CASSFQGGNEQFF.

The sample holds a few counts of this clone. In nucleotides, the CDR3 is TGTGCCAGCAGCTTAACGTTGCGGTCGGGTTACGAGCAGTACTTC. This codes for CASSLTLRSGYEQYF. The chain carries TRBV11-2 and TRBJ2-7; no clear D gene. The CDR3 has 15 amino acids. Trimming removed 2 bases from V and 4 bases from J, with 15 bases in between. Germline V gene lookup returns CDR1 SGHAT and CDR2 FQNNGV.